Each of the 28 T cell receptor beta chains below was sequenced from the same sample in a study of T cell changes during pregnancy in multiple sclerosis. Sequencing used immunoSEQ multiplex PCR; TCRdb keeps in-frame clones, though not all of them. The table includes more than 55,000 clones, about 92% detected once. The sequenced sample was peripheral blood, obtained in the third trimester of pregnancy. These receptors all come from a female donor with multiple sclerosis, enrolled in a pregnancy study.

The chain couples TRBV9 to TRBJ2-3, with 10 nucleotides matching TRBD1. The CDR3 totals 16 residues. J lost 0 bases, V lost 4 bases, and 5 bases had no gene match. Germline CDR1 reads SGDLS; CDR2 reads YYNGEE. The CDR3 protein is CASSPGGQGSTDTQYF. The CDR3 DNA is TGTGCCAGCAGCCCTGGGGGACAGGGGAGCACAGATACGCAGTATTTT. Full variable domain (outside the CDR3, taken from reference TRBV9 and TRBJ2-3): DSGVTQTPKHLITATGQRVTLRCSPRSGDLSVYWYQQSLDQGLQFLIQYYNGEERAKGNILERFSAQQFPDLHSELNLSSLELGDSALYFCASSPGGQGSTDTQYFGPGTRLTVL.

This chain links TRBV27 with TRBJ1-5; TRBD1 aligns across 11 bases. Losses at the gene ends were 6 bases for V and 4 bases for J; bases not matched to a gene: 5. The CDR3 contains 15 residues. Per the germline V gene, CDR1 is MNHEY and CDR2 is SMNVEV (reference sequence). CDR3 region: CASRPGTGGNQPQHF. The CDR3 region has the DNA TGTGCCAGCAGACCCGGGACAGGGGGTAATCAGCCCCAGCATTTT.

This chain uses TRBV29-1 with TRBJ1-1; the match to TRBD1 covers 8 bases. V dropped 7 bases and J dropped 1; count of bases not matched to a gene: 5. Germline lookup yields CDR1 SQVTM and CDR2 ANQGSEA. This CDR3 comprises 13 residues. Here the CDR3 DNA reads TGCAGCGCCAGGGGGCTGGGGAACACTGAAGCTTTCTTT. It yields the protein CSARGLGNTEAFF.

DNA for the CDR3: TGTGCCATCCTCCGGGACAGGGCTTTGAACACTGAAGCTTTCTTT. Translated, it gives CAILRDRALNTEAFF. V gene TRBV10-3 combines with J gene TRBJ1-1; 9 bases map to TRBD1. CDR3 size: 15 residues. V trimming: 8 bases; J trimming: 0 bases; junction bases outside the gene matches: 7. Germline V CDR1 and CDR2: ENHRY, SYGVKD.

V gene TRBV19 combines with J gene TRBJ2-1, with TRBD1 identical over 8 bases. CDR1 is LNHDA, CDR2 SQIVND, per germline (reference sequence). Trimming cost V 1 base and J 3 bases; bases outside gene matches: 2. There are 15 residues in the CDR3. CDR3 sequence reads: CASSIGQGYYNEQFF. In nucleotides, the CDR3 is TGTGCCAGTAGTATAGGACAGGGGTACTACAATGAGCAGTTCTTC.

This clone was counted at least ten times. V and J are TRBV9 and TRBJ2-2; TRBD2 matches at 14 bases. V lost 4 bases and J lost 7; bases outside the gene matches: 6. Per germline, CDR1 SGDLS and CDR2 YYNGEE. CDR3 length: 16 amino acids. CDR3 amino acids: CASSSRLAGGVGELFF. The CDR3 nucleotides read TGTGCCAGCAGCTCCCGACTAGCGGGAGGGGTCGGGGAGCTGTTTTTT.

The rearrangement uses TRBV5-6 and TRBJ1-2; 10 positions match TRBD1. V lost 3 bases and J lost 3; bases outside the gene matches: 11. This CDR3 spans 17 amino acids. The germline gives CDR1 SGHDT, CDR2 YYEEEE. The CDR3 DNA is TGTGCCAGCAGCTCCGTCTTATCCGGGACAGGGGACTATGGCTACACCTTC. This sequence encodes CASSSVLSGTGDYGYTF.

This sequence joins TRBV6-4 and TRBJ2-3, with D tentatively TRBD1 (6 bases). The length of the CDR3 is 14 residues. V was clipped by 3 bases and J by 3 bases, with 10 bases between them. Germline V gene sequence: CDR1 MRHNA, CDR2 SNTAGT. The CDR3 reads CASSEGGETDTQYF. CDR3 sequence (DNA): TGTGCCAGCAGTGAAGGGGGAGAAACAGATACGCAGTATTTT.

V usage is TRBV19 and J usage is TRBJ1-5, with D perhaps matching TRBD1 (5 bases). The CDR3 runs to 14 residues. Between the trimmed V and J ends, which lost 7 bases and 1 base, there was a span of 11 bases. CDR1 is LNHDA, CDR2 SQIVND, per germline (reference sequence). The CDR3 here is CASILAGSNQPQHF. In DNA, the CDR3 is TGTGCCAGTATTCTGGCAGGGAGCAATCAGCCCCAGCATTTT.

The chain combines TRBV6-8 with TRBJ2-5; TRBD1 matches 7 bases. The CDR3 sequence is 15 residues long. CDR1 MNHGY and CDR2 SAAAGT come from the germline V gene. Trimming cost V 7 bases and J 3 bases; bases outside gene matches: 11. CDR3 region: CASIPGQSPKETQYF. The CDR3 coding sequence is TGTGCCAGCATTCCGGGACAGTCCCCTAAAGAGACCCAGTACTTC.

This clone was recorded only once. The genes are TRBV19 and TRBJ2-3; 7 bases agree with TRBD2. V lost 4 bases, J lost 4 bases, and 5 bases stayed unmatched. The V gene's germline CDR1 is LNHDA and CDR2 SQIVND (reference sequence). CDR3 length: 14 residues. The CDR3 region has the DNA TGTGCCAGTAGTAATAGGGACTATCCAGATACGCAGTATTTT. It is translated as CASSNRDYPDTQYF.

The chain combines TRBV5-1 with TRBJ2-7; perhaps TRBD2 as D (6 bases). Trimming left V 1 base short and J 2 bases short, with 13 bases between. This CDR3 is built from 15 residues. Per germline, CDR1 SGHRS and CDR2 YFSETQ. The CDR3 sequence: CASSLRVTRAYEQYF. The DNA for the CDR3 is TGCGCCAGCAGCTTGAGGGTGACTAGGGCCTACGAGCAGTACTTC.

The rearrangement uses TRBV18 and TRBJ2-1, with a possible D match to TRBD1 (6 bases). Trimming cost V 2 bases and J 9 bases, with 8 bases left between them. The CDR3 contains 12 residues. CDR1 is KGHSH and CDR2 is LQKENI in the germline V gene. CDR3 DNA: TGTGCCAGCTCACCAAGGGGGAGTGAGCAGTTCTTC. Translated, it gives CASSPRGSEQFF.

The chain links TRBV30 to TRBJ2-7; no clear D gene. CDR3 length equals 13 residues. V shed 2 bases and J shed 6 bases, with 14 bases lying between them. The germline V gene encodes CDR1 GTSNPN and CDR2 SVGIG (reference sequence). CDR3 sequence (DNA): TGTGCCTGGAGTCCCCGAGATAGCTCCGAGCAGTACTTC. Amino acids: CAWSPRDSSEQYF.

The chain uses TRBV27 and TRBJ2-1; D remains ambiguous. Germline V gene lookup returns CDR1 MNHEY and CDR2 SMNVEV (reference sequence). V was pared by 3 bases and J by 0 bases, with 6 bases between. The CDR3 runs to 14 residues. The CDR3 DNA sequence: TGTGCCAGCAGTTTCGAGAGCTCCTACAATGAGCAGTTCTTC. It encodes CASSFESSYNEQFF.

The V gene is TRBV15, the J gene TRBJ1-3, with D possibly TRBD1 on 6 matching bases. The CDR3 loop spans 15 amino acids. Trimming took off 3 bases at V and 4 bases at J, with 13 bases between the two ends. Germline assignment: CDR1 LNHNV and CDR2 YYDKDF (reference sequence). The CDR3 spells CATSSGQLAGNTIYF. CDR3 bases: TGTGCCACCAGCAGTGGACAGCTGGCGGGAAACACCATATATTTT.

The CDR3 region has the DNA TGCGCCAGCAGCCAAGGGACAGAGTTTTACGAGCAGTACTTC. It codes for CASSQGTEFYEQYF. This sequence joins TRBV4-1 and TRBJ2-7; possibly TRBD1 for D (6 bases). The CDR3 consists of 14 residues. The V gene lost 1 base and the J gene lost 4 bases, with 11 bases spanning the gap. The germline gives CDR1 MGHRA, CDR2 YSYEKL.

The J gene is TRBJ2-7, the V gene TRBV7-2; D may be TRBD2 (6 bases). V dropped 0 bases and J dropped 3 bases, with 12 bases sitting between them. CDR3 length: 15 amino acids. Germline-derived CDR1 and CDR2 are SGHTA and FQGNSA. The CDR3 DNA sequence: TGTGCCAGCAGCTTAGCCGGGACTGCAAGCTACGAGCAGTACTTC. Encoded protein: CASSLAGTASYEQYF. Complete variable domain (other parts from reference TRBV7-2 and TRBJ2-7): GAGVSQSPSNKVTEKGKDVELRCDPISGHTALYWYRQSLGQGLEFLIYFQGNSAPDKSGLPSDRFSAERTGGSVSTLTIQRTQQEDSAVYLCASSLAGTASYEQYFGPGTRLTVT.

This chain links TRBV5-6 with TRBJ1-1; 7 bases map to TRBD1. Germline-derived CDR1 and CDR2 are SGHDT and YYEEEE. The J segment lost 4 bases and the V segment lost 3 bases, leaving 3 bases of the junction unmatched. This CDR3 is 13 amino acids long. The CDR3 region is CASSSRTGTEAFF. In nucleotides, the CDR3 is TGTGCCAGCAGCTCAAGGACAGGCACTGAAGCTTTCTTT.

This clone was observed a single time. CDR3 sequence reads: CSAGNVRYEQYF. CDR3 sequence (DNA): TGCAGCGCCGGGAACGTCAGATACGAGCAGTACTTC. The chain has TRBV29-1 and TRBJ2-7; perhaps TRBD2 as D (5 bases). Germline CDR1 is SQVTM and CDR2 is ANQGSEA. Trimming removed 7 bases from V and 4 bases from J, with 14 bases in between. There are 12 residues in the CDR3.

The chain couples TRBV28 to TRBJ1-2; possibly TRBD1 for D (5 bases). The CDR3 runs 14 residues. From germline, CDR1 is MDHEN and CDR2 SYDVKM. Trimming took off 6 bases at V and 8 bases at J, with 19 bases between the two ends. CDR3 DNA sequence: TGTGCCAGCAGGTCCTCTGAAGGGGTGAAAGGCTACACCTTC. This codes for CASRSSEGVKGYTF.

The chain has TRBV28 and TRBJ1-4, with 8 bases identical to TRBD1. V lost 6 bases and J lost 8; bases outside the gene matches: 11. The CDR3 covers 15 residues. The germline CDR1 and CDR2 sequences are MDHEN and SYDVKM. The CDR3 loop is CASRSQTGVSEKLFF. DNA for the CDR3: TGTGCCAGCAGATCCCAGACAGGGGTTAGCGAAAAACTGTTTTTT. Drawing the rest from reference TRBV28 and TRBJ1-4, the complete variable domain is DVKVTQSSRYLVKRTGEKVFLECVQDMDHENMFWYRQDPGLGLRLIYFSYDVKMKEKGDIPEGYSVSREKKERFSLILESASTNQTSMYLCASRSQTGVSEKLFFGSGTQLSVL.

The CDR3 region has the DNA TGTGCCAGTAGTATAATGACGGGCGCGGGGGAGACCCAGTACTTC. Translating gives CASSIMTGAGETQYF. The J gene is TRBJ2-5, the V gene TRBV19, with a possible D match to TRBD2 (6 bases). Germline CDR1 is LNHDA and CDR2 is SQIVND (reference sequence). Trimming removed 2 bases at V and 5 bases at J, with 15 bases between. The CDR3 runs to 15 residues.

The chain recombines TRBV10-3 with TRBJ1-4; 8 positions match TRBD1. CDR1 and CDR2 (germline): ENHRY, SYGVKD. Trimming removed 5 bases from V and 4 bases from J; junction bases left unmatched: 6. CDR3 length: 15 amino acids. The CDR3 DNA reads TGTGCCATCAGTAGATCGACAGGGGATAATGAAAAACTGTTTTTT. Its translation: CAISRSTGDNEKLFF.

Here the CDR3 DNA reads TGCGCCAGCAGCCCATCCGGAGGGTACAATGAGCAGTTCTTC. Translation gives CASSPSGGYNEQFF. The V gene is TRBV5-1, the J gene TRBJ2-1, with TRBD2 as a possible D gene (6 bases). The length of the CDR3 is 14 residues. Germline V lookup: CDR1 SGHRS, CDR2 YFSETQ. V was shortened by 4 bases and J by 4 bases, with 12 bases between the two germline ends.

V and J are TRBV27 and TRBJ1-5, with D perhaps matching TRBD1 (6 bases). Trimming stripped 7 bases from V and 0 bases from J, with 16 bases between. CDR3 length: 16 residues. The V gene's germline CDR1 is MNHEY and CDR2 SMNVEV (reference sequence). The CDR3 sequence: CASNSNRVYSNQPQHF. The CDR3, as DNA: TGTGCCAGCAACTCTAACAGGGTTTATAGCAATCAGCCCCAGCATTTT.

The J gene is TRBJ2-7, the V gene TRBV25-1; D uncertain. From germline, CDR1 is MGHDK and CDR2 SYGVNS. With 3 bases removed from V and 6 bases from J, the gap between germline ends came to 6 bases. This CDR3 comprises 11 residues. For the CDR3, the DNA is TGTGCCAGCAGTGAGCGGAGCGAGCAGTACTTC. It translates to CASSERSEQYF.

CDR3 loop: CASSRQGGYEQYF. The CDR3 coding sequence is TGTGCCAGCAGCCGACAGGGGGGTTACGAGCAGTACTTC. The chain joins TRBV7-9 to TRBJ2-7; the match to TRBD1 covers 9 bases. The trim removed 5 bases at V and 4 bases at J, leaving 3 bases unmatched. The germline CDR1 and CDR2 sequences are SEHNR and FQNEAQ (reference sequence). CDR3 length equals 13 residues.